This entry features one T cell receptor (beta chain) sequence. The sample belongs to a study of T-cell reconstitution after alpha-beta-depleted transplantation in children. Preparation of the TCRbeta library was carried out with unique molecular identifiers. A single record per CDR3 protein comes from TCRdb applying MiXCR to the PCR reads. The sample has 400,000 to 450,000 distinct CDR3 sequences, around 46% seen once. The CDR3 extends over 13 amino acids. The ends were cut back, 1 base at V and 8 bases at J, with 12 bases in the middle. Germline CDR1 reads DFQATT; CDR2 reads SNEGSKA (reference sequence).

The source material was PBMCs, sampled before TCRalphabeta/CD19-depleted stem cell transplant. This clonotype was sampled from a girl aged 2 to 9 with aplastic anemia, due to receive a stem cell transplant. V is TRBV20-1 and J is TRBJ1-3; tentative D call: TRBD1 (5 bases). The CDR3 spells CSARVQGADTIYF. The CDR3 bases are TGCAGTGCTAGAGTCCAAGGGGCGGACACCATATATTTT.